This T cell receptor beta chain is drawn from a study of cytomegalovirus exposure and HLA in healthy donors. Trimming shortened V by 4 bases and J by 0 bases, and 13 bases separated the two germline ends. In germline, CDR1 is SGHAT, CDR2 FQDESV (reference sequence). This CDR3 spans 16 amino acids. Both 60 Vbeta primers and 13 Jbeta primers went into the PCR. TCRdb's table, derived via immunoSEQ multiplex PCR, lists solely in-frame clones and lacks some. The sample records about 100,000 clones, over 60% being singletons. The sample taken for sequencing was PBMCs. The clonotype comes from a female donor in good health and CMV-seropositive. The chain couples TRBV11-1 to TRBJ1-3; perhaps TRBD1 as D (5 bases). The CDR3 reads CASSSRDSFSGNTIYF. CDR3 in DNA: TGTGCCAGCAGCTCGCGCGACAGTTTCTCTGGAAACACCATATATTTT.